The 9 T cell receptor beta chains reported below all come from one sample, sequenced in a study of T cells in Graves' hyperthyroidism and ophthalmopathy. TCR beta CDR3 regions were amplified from RNA. Carried out on the TCR CDR3, a first-round RT-PCR used the HTBI primer set. Via MiXCR, TCRdb re-called the multiplex PCR reads, giving one row per CDR3 protein. The top ten hold approximately 10% of the sample, which has 530,000 or so distinct CDR3 sequences, roughly a quarter seen once. The specimen sequenced was blood. These receptors all stem from a young woman with Graves' ophthalmopathy.

The chain recombines TRBV11-1 with TRBJ1-3, with 8 bases fitting TRBD1. The CDR3 totals 17 residues. The V gene end was trimmed by 2 bases and the J gene end by 7 bases; junction bases not matched to a gene: 13. Looked up from germline, CDR1 is SGHAT and CDR2 is FQDESV (reference sequence). The CDR3 here is CASSLWVRTGWHNTIYF. The CDR3, as DNA: TGTGCCAGCAGCTTATGGGTCCGGACAGGGTGGCATAACACCATATATTTT. Full variable domain (outside the CDR3, taken from reference TRBV11-1 and TRBJ1-3): EAEVAQSPRYKITEKSQAVAFWCDPISGHATLYWYRQILGQGPELLVQFQDESVVDDSQLPKDRFSAERLKGVDSTLKIQPAELGDSAMYLCASSLWVRTGWHNTIYFGEGSWLTVV.

This clonotype occurred many times. The chain links TRBV10-3 to TRBJ2-7, with D hard to call. CDR3 length equals 13 residues. Trimming pared 5 bases from V and 2 bases from J, leaving 10 bases between. The germline V gene has CDR1 ENHRY and CDR2 SYGVKD. The CDR3 spells CAISLRPTYEQYF. The CDR3 region has the DNA TGTGCCATCAGTCTTAGGCCGACCTACGAGCAGTACTTC.

This clonotype has at least ten counts. The V call is TRBV28, the J call TRBJ2-5, with unresolved D. CDR1 is MDHEN, CDR2 SYDVKM, per germline. Trimming cost V 3 bases and J 5 bases, with 10 bases left between them. The CDR3 spans 13 residues. In nucleotides, the CDR3 is TGTGCCAGCAGTTTCCAGGTCAGGGAGACCCAGTACTTC. Its protein product is CASSFQVRETQYF.

Many counts were recorded for this clonotype. This chain uses TRBV19 with TRBJ1-1; no firm D call. The V end lost 4 bases, the J end lost 0 bases, and 9 bases lay between the germline ends. Germline assignment: CDR1 LNHDA and CDR2 SQIVND (reference sequence). This CDR3 comprises 14 residues. The CDR3 region has the DNA TGTGCCAGTAGTAGCTACAACTTGAACACTGAAGCTTTCTTT. This gives the protein CASSSYNLNTEAFF.

This clonotype was seen repeatedly, ten times or more. The chain employs TRBV7-8 and TRBJ1-3, with D tentatively TRBD1 (6 bases). Germline loops: CDR1 SGHVS, CDR2 FQNEAQ. The ends were cut back, 5 bases at V and 0 bases at J, with 17 bases in the middle. CDR3 length: 17 amino acids. The CDR3: CASSREGDLSSGNTIYF. CDR3 coding DNA: TGTGCCAGCAGCCGTGAGGGGGACCTGAGCTCTGGAAACACCATATATTTT.

This clonotype is deemed medium-sized. V and J are TRBV12-3 or TRBV12-4 and TRBJ1-1; D ambiguous. CDR3 length equals 12 residues. The V end lost 3 bases, the J end lost 8 bases, and 10 bases lay between the germline ends. The CDR3 region is CASSFGPSEAFF. For the CDR3, the DNA is TGTGCCAGCAGTTTTGGCCCCTCAGAAGCTTTCTTT.

This clonotype was observed many times. Written as DNA, the CDR3 is TGTGCCAGCATGGGAGGGACAGACCATCAGCCCCAGCATTTT. It translates to CASMGGTDHQPQHF. J is TRBJ1-5 and V is TRBV6-5, with 7 bases that match TRBD1. Germline V gene sequence: CDR1 MNHEY, CDR2 SVGAGI. CDR3 size: 14 residues. The V and J ends lost 7 bases and 5 bases, in that order; junction bases with no gene match: 8.

The V gene is TRBV11-2, the J gene TRBJ2-7; D is ambiguous. The CDR3 runs 13 residues. CDR1 is SGHAT and CDR2 is FQNNGV in the germline V gene. V dropped 0 bases and J dropped 6 bases, with 9 bases sitting between them. The chain's CDR3 is CASSLDPVVEQYF. The CDR3 nucleotides read TGTGCCAGCAGCTTAGACCCGGTAGTCGAGCAGTACTTC.

This clonotype was observed a handful of times. The CDR3 here is CSARTGGSGELFF. The DNA of the CDR3 is TGCAGTGCAAGGACAGGGGGCTCCGGGGAGCTGTTTTTT. The chain employs TRBV20-1 and TRBJ2-2; 11 bases are a match to TRBD1. Germline V gene sequence: CDR1 DFQATT, CDR2 SNEGSKA (reference sequence). The V segment lost 6 bases and the J segment 6 bases; nucleotides outside the gene matches: 3. The CDR3 sequence is 13 residues long.